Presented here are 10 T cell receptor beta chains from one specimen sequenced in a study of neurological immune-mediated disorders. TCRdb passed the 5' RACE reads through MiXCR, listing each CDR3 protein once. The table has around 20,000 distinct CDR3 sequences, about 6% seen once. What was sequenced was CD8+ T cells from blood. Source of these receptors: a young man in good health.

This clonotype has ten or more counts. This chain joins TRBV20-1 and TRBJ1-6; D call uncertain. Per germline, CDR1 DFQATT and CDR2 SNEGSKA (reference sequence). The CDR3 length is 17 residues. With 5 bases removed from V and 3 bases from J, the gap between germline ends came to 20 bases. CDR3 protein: CSAPDTDSLRYNSPLHF. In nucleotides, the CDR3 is TGCAGTGCTCCGGATACCGATTCACTTCGCTATAATTCACCCCTCCACTTT.

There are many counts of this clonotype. Written as DNA, the CDR3 is TGCGCCAGCAGCCAACAACGGGGGAGATACGAGCAGTACTTC. It yields the protein CASSQQRGRYEQYF. V is TRBV4-3 and J is TRBJ2-7; a weak D match, TRBD2 (6 bases). Germline CDR1 reads LGHNA; CDR2 reads YSLEER. V was shortened by 2 bases and J by 4 bases, with 12 bases between the two germline ends. This CDR3 spans 14 amino acids.

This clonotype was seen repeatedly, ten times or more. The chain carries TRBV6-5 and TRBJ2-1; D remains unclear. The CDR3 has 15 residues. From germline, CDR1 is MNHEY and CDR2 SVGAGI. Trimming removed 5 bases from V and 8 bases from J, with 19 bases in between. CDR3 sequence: CASSLYGSPAHEQFF. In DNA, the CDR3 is TGTGCCAGCAGTCTATACGGTTCGCCAGCCCATGAGCAGTTCTTC.

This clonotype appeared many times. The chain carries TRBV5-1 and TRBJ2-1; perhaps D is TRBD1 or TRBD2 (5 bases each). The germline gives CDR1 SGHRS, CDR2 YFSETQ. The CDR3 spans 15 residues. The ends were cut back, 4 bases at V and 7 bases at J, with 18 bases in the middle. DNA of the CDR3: TGCGCCAGCAGCCCCGGGTTCGAGGGGCAGAATGAGCAGTTCTTC. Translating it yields CASSPGFEGQNEQFF.

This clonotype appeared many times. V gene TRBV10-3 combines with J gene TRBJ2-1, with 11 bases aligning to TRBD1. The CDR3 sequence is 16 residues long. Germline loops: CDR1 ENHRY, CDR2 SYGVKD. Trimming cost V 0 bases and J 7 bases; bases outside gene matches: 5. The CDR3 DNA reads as TGTGCCATCAGTGAGTCTCGGACAGGGGGCTGGAATGAGCAGTTCTTC. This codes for CAISESRTGGWNEQFF.

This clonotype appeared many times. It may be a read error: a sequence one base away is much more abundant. CDR3 in DNA: TGCGCCAGCAGCTTGGCGGCAGGGACCGGGGAGCTGTTTTTT. This encodes CASSLAAGTGELFF. This chain connects TRBV5-1 to TRBJ2-2; possibly TRBD1 for D (5 bases). Germline V CDR1 and CDR2: SGHRS, YFSETQ. V lost 0 bases and J 5 bases, leaving 8 bases between the germline ends. There are 14 residues in the CDR3.

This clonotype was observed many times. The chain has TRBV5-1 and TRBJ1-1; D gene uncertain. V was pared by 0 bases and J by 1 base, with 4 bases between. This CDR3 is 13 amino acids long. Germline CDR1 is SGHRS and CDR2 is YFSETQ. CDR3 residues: CASSLGGNTEAFF. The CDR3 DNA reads TGCGCCAGCAGCTTGGGTGGGAACACTGAAGCTTTCTTT. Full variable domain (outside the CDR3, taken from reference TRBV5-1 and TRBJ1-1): KAGVTQTPRYLIKTRGQQVTLSCSPISGHRSVSWYQQTPGQGLQFLFEYFSETQRNKGNFPGRFSGRQFSNSRSEMNVSTLELGDSALYLCASSLGGNTEAFFGQGTRLTVV.

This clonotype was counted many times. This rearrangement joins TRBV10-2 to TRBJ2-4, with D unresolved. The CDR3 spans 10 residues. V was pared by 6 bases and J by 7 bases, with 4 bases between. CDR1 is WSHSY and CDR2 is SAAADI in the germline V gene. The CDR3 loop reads CASRENIQYF. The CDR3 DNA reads TGCGCCAGCAGGGAGAACATTCAGTACTTC.

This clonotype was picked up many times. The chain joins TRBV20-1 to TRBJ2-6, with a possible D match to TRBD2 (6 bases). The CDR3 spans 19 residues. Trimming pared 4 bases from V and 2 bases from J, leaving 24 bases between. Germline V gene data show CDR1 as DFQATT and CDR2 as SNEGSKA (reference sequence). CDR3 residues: CSAKVPRDSRFAGANVLTF. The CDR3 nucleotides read TGCAGTGCTAAAGTCCCCAGGGACTCCCGGTTCGCTGGGGCCAACGTCCTGACTTTC.

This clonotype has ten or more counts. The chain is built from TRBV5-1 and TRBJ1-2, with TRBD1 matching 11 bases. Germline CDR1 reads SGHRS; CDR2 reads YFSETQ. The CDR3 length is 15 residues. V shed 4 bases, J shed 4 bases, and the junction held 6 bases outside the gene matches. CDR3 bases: TGCGCCAGCAGCGCAGGACAGGGGGCAATCTATGGCTACACCTTC. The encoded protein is CASSAGQGAIYGYTF.